The clone carrying this T cell receptor (beta chain) turned up a few times. Its target is unknown. Germline-derived CDR1 and CDR2 are LNHDA and SQIVND (reference sequence). V was shortened by 6 bases and J by 5 bases, with 11 bases between the two germline ends. The CDR3 has 12 amino acids. These data originate in a study of OX40 agonist ivuxolimab in advanced cancers. Turning to the study itself: Of mixed ages from about 23 to 90 and averaging roughly 66 years, the group was just under 85% male.

Study-wide results and limits: CD8+ T cells (on average) carried more expanded clones than CD4+ T cells.

The method was immunoSEQ multiplex PCR; TCRdb's version includes in-frame clones alone and lacks a portion of them. The sample contains about 40,000 clones, around nine tenths of which appear only once. Sample: CD4+ or CD8+ T cells sorted from blood, taken in a trial of the OX40 agonist ivuxolimab. The V and J genes are TRBV19 and TRBJ2-7; D gene unclear. The TCR comes from an adult with an advanced solid tumor such as melanoma, head and neck, liver or kidney cancer. CDR3 DNA sequence: TGTGCCAGTAGCCGTGGGCTGGACGAGCAGTACTTC. Its translation is CASSRGLDEQYF.